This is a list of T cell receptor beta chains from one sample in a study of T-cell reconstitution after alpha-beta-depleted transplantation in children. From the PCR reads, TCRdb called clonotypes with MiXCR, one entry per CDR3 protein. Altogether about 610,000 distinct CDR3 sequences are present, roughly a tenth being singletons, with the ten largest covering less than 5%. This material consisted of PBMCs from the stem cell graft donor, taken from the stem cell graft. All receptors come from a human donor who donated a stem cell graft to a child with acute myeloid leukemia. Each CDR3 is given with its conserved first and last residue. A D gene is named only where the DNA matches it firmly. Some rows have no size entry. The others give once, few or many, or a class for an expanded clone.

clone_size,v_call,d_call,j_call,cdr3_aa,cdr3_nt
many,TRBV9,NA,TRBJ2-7,CASSVGSRSADEQYF,TGTGCCAGCAGCGTAGGGTCGCGGTCAGCCGACGAGCAGTACTTC
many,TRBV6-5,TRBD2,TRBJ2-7,CASSSGTTPYEQYF,TGTGCCAGCAGTTCCGGGACTACCCCCTACGAGCAGTACTTC
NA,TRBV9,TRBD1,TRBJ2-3,CASSVQGATDTQYF,TGTGCCAGCAGCGTCCAGGGGGCCACAGATACGCAGTATTTT
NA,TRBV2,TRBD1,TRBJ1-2,CAIVGTGGRYTF,TGTGCCATCGTAGGGACAGGCGGGCGCTACACCTTC
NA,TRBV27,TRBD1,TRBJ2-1,CASRAGTGLDNEQFF,TGTGCCAGCAGGGCCGGGACAGGGTTAGACAATGAGCAGTTCTTC
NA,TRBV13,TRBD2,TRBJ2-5,CASSPTGLAGGPGLETQYF,TGTGCCAGCAGCCCAACGGGACTAGCGGGAGGGCCTGGTTTAGAGACCCAGTACTTC
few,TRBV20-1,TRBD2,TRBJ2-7,CSAREPNRGGSGEQYF,TGCAGTGCTAGAGAACCCAACCGGGGCGGGAGTGGCGAGCAGTACTTC
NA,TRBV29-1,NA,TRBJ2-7,CSVDKGVEQYF,TGCAGCGTTGATAAGGGGGTAGAGCAGTACTTC
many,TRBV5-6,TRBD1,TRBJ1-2,CASRLWTGGVGYTF,TGTGCCAGCAGACTGTGGACAGGGGGCGTCGGCTACACCTTC
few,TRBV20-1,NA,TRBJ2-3,CSAPKDRTDTQYF,TGCAGTGCTCCAAAGGACCGGACAGATACGCAGTATTTT
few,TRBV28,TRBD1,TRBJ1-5,CASSIDRGVGQPQHF,TGTGCCAGCAGCATCGACAGGGGGGTCGGTCAGCCCCAGCATTTT
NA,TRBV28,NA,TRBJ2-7,CASRKGTYYEQYF,TGTGCCAGCAGAAAAGGGACCTACTACGAGCAGTACTTC
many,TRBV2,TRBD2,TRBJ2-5,CASTLTSGMGETQYF,TGTGCCAGCACCTTGACTAGCGGGATGGGAGAGACCCAGTACTTC
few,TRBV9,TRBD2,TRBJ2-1,CASSVAAGVNEQFF,TGTGCCAGCAGCGTAGCGGCGGGAGTCAATGAGCAGTTCTTC
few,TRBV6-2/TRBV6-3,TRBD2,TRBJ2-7,CASSYNPRTSGFYEQYF,TGTGCCAGCAGTTACAATCCACGGACTAGCGGGTTCTACGAGCAGTACTTC
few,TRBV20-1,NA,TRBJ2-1,CSARSASSRGYNEQFF,TGCAGTGCTAGATCCGCTAGCTCAAGAGGGTACAATGAGCAGTTCTTC
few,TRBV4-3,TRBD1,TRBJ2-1,CASSQDWGTGDPYNEQFF,TGCGCCAGCAGCCAAGATTGGGGGACAGGGGATCCCTACAATGAGCAGTTCTTC
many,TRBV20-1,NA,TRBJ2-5,CSARPLAQETQYF,TGCAGTGCTAGGCCACTAGCCCAAGAGACCCAGTACTTC
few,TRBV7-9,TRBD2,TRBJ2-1,CASSQPGLADEQFF,TGTGCCAGCAGCCAACCCGGACTAGCGGACGAGCAGTTCTTC
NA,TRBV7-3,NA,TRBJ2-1,CASSQRGLEAHNEQFF,TGTGCCAGCAGCCAAAGGGGCCTCGAAGCCCACAATGAGCAGTTCTTC
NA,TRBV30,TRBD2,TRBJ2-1,CAGQTSGTLSSYNEQFF,TGTGCCGGACAGACTAGCGGGACCCTTAGCTCCTACAATGAGCAGTTCTTC
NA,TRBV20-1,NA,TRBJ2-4,CSARRPPGDIQYF,TGCAGTGCTAGAAGGCCCCCTGGGGACATTCAGTACTTC
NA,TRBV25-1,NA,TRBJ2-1,CASSDGGSYNEQFF,TGTGCCAGCAGTGACGGAGGCTCCTACAATGAGCAGTTCTTC
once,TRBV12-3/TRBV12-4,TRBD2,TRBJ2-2,CATPRVAGGSGELFF,TGTGCCACCCCTCGGGTAGCGGGAGGGTCCGGGGAGCTGTTTTTT
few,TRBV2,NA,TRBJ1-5,CASRDGTNQPQHF,TGTGCCAGCCGAGACGGAACCAATCAGCCCCAGCATTTT
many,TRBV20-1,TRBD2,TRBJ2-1,CSAGAAFILAGVHNEQFF,TGCAGTGCCGGGGCGGCGTTCATCTTAGCGGGAGTGCACAATGAGCAGTTCTTC
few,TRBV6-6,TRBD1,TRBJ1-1,CASSYSDRAEAFF,TGTGCCAGCAGTTACTCGGACAGGGCTGAAGCTTTCTTT
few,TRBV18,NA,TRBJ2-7,CASSPPQGDEQYF,TGTGCCAGCTCACCACCACAGGGTGACGAGCAGTACTTC
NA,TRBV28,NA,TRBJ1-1,CASSLTGARTEAFF,TGTGCCAGCAGTTTAACGGGGGCCCGCACTGAAGCTTTCTTT
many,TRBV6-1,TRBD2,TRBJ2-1,CASSEPTLGLAEQFF,TGTGCCAGCAGTGAACCAACCTTGGGACTAGCGGAGCAGTTCTTC
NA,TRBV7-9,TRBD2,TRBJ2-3,CASSPVLAEEYF,TGTGCCAGCAGCCCCGTACTAGCGGAGGAGTATTTT
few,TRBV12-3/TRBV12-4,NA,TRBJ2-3,CASIRRPTDTQYF,TGTGCCAGCATCCGTAGACCCACAGATACGCAGTATTTT
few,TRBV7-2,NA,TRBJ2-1,CASSSPLKNNEQFF,TGTGCCAGCAGCTCCCCCCTTAAGAACAATGAGCAGTTCTTC
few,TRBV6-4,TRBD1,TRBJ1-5,CASSGNRQGMDQPQHF,TGTGCCAGCAGCGGAAATAGACAGGGTATGGATCAGCCCCAGCATTTT
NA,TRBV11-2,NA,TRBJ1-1,CASSLGPYVGTEAFF,TGTGCCAGCAGCTTAGGCCCGTACGTGGGCACTGAAGCTTTCTTT
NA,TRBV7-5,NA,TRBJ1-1,CISVPEAQEDSPPGTEAFF,NA
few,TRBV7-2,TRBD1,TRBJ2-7,CASSNRGSVPYEQYF,TGTGCCAGCAGCAACAGGGGTTCGGTTCCCTACGAGCAGTACTTC
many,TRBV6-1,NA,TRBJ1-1,CASIRAGATEAFF,TGTGCCAGCATAAGAGCAGGGGCGACTGAAGCTTTCTTT
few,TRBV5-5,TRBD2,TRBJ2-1,CASSPGTSQQFF,TGTGCCAGCAGCCCCGGGACTAGCCAGCAGTTCTTC
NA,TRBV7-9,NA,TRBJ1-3,CASSSIAQSGNTIYF,TGTGCCAGCAGCTCGATCGCCCAGTCTGGAAACACCATATATTTT
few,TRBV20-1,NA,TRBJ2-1,CSAEEGRNEQFF,TGCAGTGCTGAGGAGGGCCGAAATGAGCAGTTCTTC
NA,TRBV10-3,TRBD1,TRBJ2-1,CAIKSDDRDAAEQFF,TGTGCCATCAAGTCCGATGACAGGGACGCGGCCGAGCAGTTCTTC
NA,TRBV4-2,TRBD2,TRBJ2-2,CASSPHTASGVLGTGELFF,TGTGCCAGCAGCCCTCATACAGCTAGCGGAGTCTTGGGGACCGGGGAGCTGTTTTTT
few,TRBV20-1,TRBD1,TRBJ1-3,CSARDRGFGNTIYF,TGCAGTGCCCGGGACAGGGGATTTGGAAACACCATATATTTT
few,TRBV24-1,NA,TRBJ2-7,CATSDWEPRREQYF,TGTGCCACCAGTGATTGGGAGCCCCGCCGCGAGCAGTACTTC
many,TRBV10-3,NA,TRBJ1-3,CAISESGGGAGNTIYF,TGTGCCATCAGTGAATCCGGAGGAGGCGCTGGAAACACCATATATTTT
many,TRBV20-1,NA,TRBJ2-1,CSASPSGAGYYNEQFF,TGCAGTGCCTCGCCCTCTGGGGCAGGATATTACAATGAGCAGTTCTTC
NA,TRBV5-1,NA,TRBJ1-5,CASRGGLNQPQHF,TGCGCCAGCAGGGGGGGTCTTAATCAGCCCCAGCATTTT